The clone carrying this T cell receptor (beta chain) was detected only a few times. Its matching antigen is unknown. One heparinised draw, averaging about 110 mL, was taken per donor. The isolated RNA, all of it, was reverse transcribed, so expressed TCRB transcripts were what got sequenced. Some clones are missing from TCRdb's copy, which holds only in-frame ones; the method was immunoSEQ multiplex PCR. The repertoire includes hundreds of thousands of clones, over 10% of them detected once, and 0.02% to 0.025% sits in the top ten. Deletions cut 2 bases from V and 6 bases from J, with 8 bases between. Germline CDR1 and CDR2: SNHLY and FYNNEI. The CDR3 has 13 residues. This sample was taken from a study of beta chain features in type 1 diabetes. Study-level findings and limits: Cells with high TCR expression could be over-represented by cDNA sequencing. A moderate, significant TCRB CDR3 shortening appeared in type 1 diabetes across four CD4+ subsets.

Material: naive CD4+ T cells from blood. The chain links TRBV2 to TRBJ1-5; D gene uncertain. This clonotype was obtained from a man between 18 and 35 years old with type 1 diabetes. The CDR3 nucleotides read TGTGCCAGCAGTGAAATAGGCGGTCAGCCCCAGCATTTT. It translates to CASSEIGGQPQHF. The full variable domain, in which reference TRBV2 and TRBJ1-5 provide the parts outside the CDR3, is EPEVTQTPSHQVTQMGQEVILRCVPISNHLYFYWYRQILGQKVEFLVSFYNNEISEKSEIFDDQFSVERPDGSNFTLKIRSTKLEDSAMYFCASSEIGGQPQHFGDGTRLSIL.